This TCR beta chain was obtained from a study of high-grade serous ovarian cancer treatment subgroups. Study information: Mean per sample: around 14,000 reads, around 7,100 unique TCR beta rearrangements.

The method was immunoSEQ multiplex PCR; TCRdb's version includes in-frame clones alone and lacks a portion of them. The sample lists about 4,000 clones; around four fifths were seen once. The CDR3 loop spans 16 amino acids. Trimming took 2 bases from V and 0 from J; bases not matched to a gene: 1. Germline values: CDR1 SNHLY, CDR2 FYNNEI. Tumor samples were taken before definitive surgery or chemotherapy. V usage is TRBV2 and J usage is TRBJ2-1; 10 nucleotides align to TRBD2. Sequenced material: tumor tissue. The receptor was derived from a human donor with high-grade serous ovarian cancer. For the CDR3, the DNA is TGTGCCAGCAGTGAATGGACTAGCGGCTCCTACAATGAGCAGTTCTTC. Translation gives CASSEWTSGSYNEQFF. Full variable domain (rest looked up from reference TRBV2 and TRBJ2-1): EPEVTQTPSHQVTQMGQEVILRCVPISNHLYFYWYRQILGQKVEFLVSFYNNEISEKSEIFDDQFSVERPDGSNFTLKIRSTKLEDSAMYFCASSEWTSGSYNEQFFGPGTRLTVL.